The 27 T cell receptor beta chains in this list originate from one sample, sequenced in a study of regulatory T cells in long-lasting Graves disease. Time point described: newly diagnosed GD, antithyroid drugs for less than 3 months. The TCR library was made from RNA extracted from PBMCs. Both iRepertoire HTBI primers and Arm-PCR of CDR3 regions were used to build the TCR beta libraries. MiXCR, run by TCRdb on the multiplex PCR reads, gives a single entry per CDR3 protein. The sample lists roughly 500,000 distinct CDR3 sequences, less than 15% occurring once. Separately, the same data were catalogued under a study of T cells in Graves' hyperthyroidism and ophthalmopathy.

Sequenced material: peripheral blood mononuclear cells (PBMCs), taken at new diagnosis, from a patient treated with antithyroid drugs. The source is a young man with Graves disease.

The table lists this clonotype with many counts. This chain connects TRBV5-1 to TRBJ2-7, with 9 bases matching TRBD1. CDR1 and CDR2 (germline): SGHRS, YFSETQ. The J segment lost 0 bases and the V segment lost 4 bases, leaving 2 bases of the junction unmatched. The CDR3 runs 14 residues. The CDR3 here is CASSRTGVSYEQYF. The CDR3 region has the DNA TGCGCCAGCAGCCGGACAGGGGTCTCCTACGAGCAGTACTTC.

This clonotype has only a few counts. The V gene is TRBV27, the J gene TRBJ2-7, with 8 bases matching TRBD1. The CDR3 has 13 amino acids. The trim removed 5 bases at V and 5 bases at J, leaving 5 bases unmatched. The V gene's germline CDR1 is MNHEY and CDR2 SMNVEV (reference sequence). CDR3 nucleotide sequence: TGTGCCAGCAGTGACAGGGGTTACAACGAGCAGTACTTC. Encoded protein: CASSDRGYNEQYF.

This clonotype was counted at least ten times. The V call is TRBV20-1, the J call TRBJ2-7; possibly TRBD2 for D (6 bases). There are 16 residues in the CDR3. Germline loops: CDR1 DFQATT, CDR2 SNEGSKA (reference sequence). V was pared by 6 bases and J by 3 bases, with 24 bases between. CDR3 loop: CSALGLFFTTDYEQYF. The CDR3 DNA is TGCAGTGCCCTGGGACTTTTCTTTACGACCGACTACGAGCAGTACTTC.

This clonotype was observed many times. This sequence joins TRBV2 and TRBJ1-6, with D perhaps TRBD1 (6 bases). CDR3 length equals 14 residues. Trimming shortened V by 6 bases and J by 8 bases, and 14 bases separated the two germline ends. Germline V gives CDR1 SNHLY, CDR2 FYNNEI. The CDR3 protein is CASRVDSAYSPLHF. DNA of the CDR3: TGTGCCAGCAGGGTGGACAGTGCATATTCACCCCTCCACTTT.

This clonotype was recorded at least ten times. This sequence joins TRBV7-2 and TRBJ2-1; D remains ambiguous. The CDR3 spans 16 residues. The V and J ends lost 4 bases and 6 bases respectively, with 19 bases between them. Germline values: CDR1 SGHTA, CDR2 FQGNSA. The DNA of the CDR3 is TGTGCCAGCAGCTCGTCATTAGTCCTTACCCCCAATGAGCAGTTCTTC. Protein: CASSSSLVLTPNEQFF.

This clonotype was recorded many times. The chain links TRBV12-3 or TRBV12-4 to TRBJ2-5; D is ambiguous. The ends were cut back, 6 bases at V and 0 bases at J, with 11 bases in the middle. The CDR3 loop spans 14 amino acids. CDR3: CASSDAMYQETQYF. DNA for the CDR3: TGTGCCAGCAGCGACGCCATGTACCAAGAGACCCAGTACTTC.

This clonotype was observed a few times. This chain links TRBV12-3 or TRBV12-4 with TRBJ2-1; no reliable D call. CDR3 size: 14 residues. Trimming took off 2 bases at V and 0 bases at J, with 5 bases between the two ends. The CDR3 coding sequence is TGTGCCAGCAGTTTATCCGCCTCCTACAATGAGCAGTTCTTC. Its translation: CASSLSASYNEQFF.

This clonotype came up many times. This chain uses TRBV6-1 with TRBJ2-7, with TRBD2 matching over 8 bases. The CDR3 has 15 amino acids. Germline V gives CDR1 MNHNS, CDR2 SASEGT. V dropped 7 bases and J dropped 1; count of bases not matched to a gene: 9. The CDR3: CASTTPRGGSYEQYF. CDR3 nucleotides: TGTGCCAGCACCACCCCCCGCGGGGGGTCCTACGAGCAGTACTTC.

This clonotype has at least ten counts. This chain's CDR3 is CASSLGHLSPNEKLFF. DNA of the CDR3: TGTGCCAGCAGTTTGGGACACCTTAGCCCCAATGAAAAACTGTTTTTT. The chain combines TRBV12-3 or TRBV12-4 with TRBJ1-4, with a weak D call TRBD1 (6 bases). Deletions cut 3 bases from V and 5 bases from J, with 16 bases between. The CDR3 has 16 amino acids.

About this clonotype itself: A much larger clone differs from this one at a single base, so this may be a read error. This chain joins TRBV7-2 and TRBJ2-7, with unresolved D. The CDR3 spans 15 residues. The germline gives CDR1 SGHTA, CDR2 FQGNSA. CDR3 sequence: CVSSLSSIPTYEQYF. Here the CDR3 DNA reads TGTGTCAGCAGCTTATCCTCCATCCCGACCTACGAGCAGTACTTC.

This clonotype was counted ten times or more. The genes are TRBV11-2 and TRBJ1-3; D not certain. Trimming shortened V by 3 bases and J by 3 bases, and 6 bases separated the two germline ends. The V gene's germline CDR1 is SGHAT and CDR2 FQNNGV. CDR3 length: 13 amino acids. The CDR3 bases are TGTGCCAGCAGCTTCCCTGGTGGAAACACCATATATTTT. The encoded protein is CASSFPGGNTIYF.

The chain carries TRBV30 and TRBJ1-6; 9 bases line up with TRBD1. The V segment lost 2 bases and the J segment 13 bases; nucleotides outside the gene matches: 3. This CDR3 is 12 amino acids long. The germline V gene encodes CDR1 GTSNPN and CDR2 SVGIG (reference sequence). This CDR3 is CAWSPGQGPLHF. For the CDR3, the DNA is TGTGCCTGGAGTCCCGGACAGGGGCCCCTCCACTTT.

The rearrangement joins TRBV4-1 to TRBJ2-5, with 10 bases fitting TRBD1. This CDR3 contains 16 residues. Trimming at V came to 4 bases and at J to 5 bases, leaving 10 bases not matched to a gene. Looked up from germline, CDR1 is MGHRA and CDR2 is YSYEKL. CDR3 in amino acids: CASSRTRTGGRETQYF. As DNA, the CDR3 is TGCGCCAGCAGCCGAACAAGGACAGGGGGTAGGGAGACCCAGTACTTC.

The chain has TRBV5-1 and TRBJ2-2, with a possible D match to TRBD2 (6 bases). Germline V gene lookup returns CDR1 SGHRS and CDR2 YFSETQ. The CDR3 consists of 12 residues. V lost 4 bases and J lost 7, with 8 bases in between. The CDR3 spells CASSGRNGELFF. CDR3 nucleotide sequence: TGCGCCAGCAGCGGGAGGAACGGGGAGCTGTTTTTT.

This clonotype was seen a handful of times. The chain recombines TRBV24-1 with TRBJ2-5; perhaps TRBD2 as D (6 bases). The CDR3 runs 13 residues. Trimming took 6 bases from V and 5 from J, leaving 12 bases between them. Germline V gene lookup returns CDR1 KGHDR and CDR2 SFDVKD. This CDR3 is CATSKGGGETQYF. The CDR3 coding sequence is TGTGCCACCAGTAAAGGAGGAGGGGAGACCCAGTACTTC.

Many counts were recorded for this clonotype. The chain employs TRBV20-1 and TRBJ2-3; D is ambiguous. Per germline, CDR1 DFQATT and CDR2 SNEGSKA (reference sequence). The CDR3 length is 14 residues. The germline V and J ends were trimmed by 5 bases and 1 base, with 13 bases remaining between them. The CDR3 DNA sequence: TGCAGTGCTCTGGACCCCGGAGGCACAGATACGCAGTATTTT. Protein product: CSALDPGGTDTQYF.

Note on this clonotype: A read error is the likely source, as a far larger clone sits one nucleotide away. The J gene is TRBJ2-7, the V gene TRBV9; D uncertain. The length of the CDR3 is 15 residues. Trimming pared 5 bases from V and 0 bases from J, leaving 15 bases between. Per the germline V gene, CDR1 is SGDLS and CDR2 is YYNGEE. The CDR3 protein is CASSEAGSGSYEQYF. The CDR3 nucleotides read TGTGCCAGCAGTGAAGCCGGTAGTGGCTCCTACGAGCAGTACTTC.

This clonotype was seen many times. The chain couples TRBV28 to TRBJ1-5; TRBD1 aligns across 7 bases. The CDR3 contains 17 residues. J lost 0 bases, V lost 6 bases, and 11 bases had no gene match. Germline assignment: CDR1 MDHEN and CDR2 SYDVKM. CDR3 in DNA: TGTGCCAGCAGACGCCCGGGACAGAGATATAGCAATCAGCCCCAGCATTTT. Residues: CASRRPGQRYSNQPQHF.

The chain links TRBV12-3 or TRBV12-4 to TRBJ2-2, with 9 bases identical to TRBD1. There are 14 residues in the CDR3. The J segment lost 10 bases and the V segment lost 7 bases, leaving 10 bases of the junction unmatched. DNA of the CDR3: TGTGCCAGCACCGAGACAGGGGGTAGTAAGGAGCTGTTTTTT. This translates into CASTETGGSKELFF.

This clonotype was seen ten or more times. The chain carries TRBV6-5 and TRBJ1-4, with D possibly TRBD1 on 6 matching bases. Germline V CDR1 and CDR2: MNHEY, SVGAGI. Trimming stripped 0 bases from V and 5 bases from J, with 10 bases between. The CDR3 extends over 15 amino acids. CDR3 sequence: CASSYSGGGNEKLFF. In DNA, the CDR3 is TGTGCCAGCAGTTACTCTGGAGGGGGGAATGAAAAACTGTTTTTT.

This clonotype was observed at least ten times. V gene TRBV25-1 combines with J gene TRBJ1-3; D might be TRBD1 (5 bases). The CDR3 runs 14 residues. Per the germline V gene, CDR1 is MGHDK and CDR2 is SYGVNS. V lost 4 bases, J lost 0 bases, and 7 bases lay in between. CDR3 sequence reads: CASSGGNSGNTIYF. The DNA for the CDR3 is TGTGCCAGCAGTGGGGGGAACTCTGGAAACACCATATATTTT.

This clonotype was seen ten or more times. This chain joins TRBV24-1 and TRBJ1-5, with D possibly matching TRBD1 (5 bases). The CDR3 runs to 12 residues. CDR1 KGHDR and CDR2 SFDVKD come from the germline V gene. V lost 5 bases to trimming and J lost 5 bases, with 6 bases between them. The CDR3 sequence is CATSAQDQPQHF. The CDR3 DNA follows: TGTGCCACCAGTGCACAGGATCAGCCCCAGCATTTT.

The rearrangement uses TRBV7-9 and TRBJ1-3; 7 nucleotides line up with TRBD1. Germline V CDR1 and CDR2: SEHNR, FQNEAQ (reference sequence). This CDR3 spans 15 amino acids. J lost 2 bases, V lost 5 bases, and 6 bases had no gene match. The CDR3 here is CASSPQGQAGNTIYF. CDR3 in DNA: TGTGCCAGCAGCCCACAGGGGCAAGCTGGAAACACCATATATTTT. Full variable domain (rest looked up from reference TRBV7-9 and TRBJ1-3): DTGVSQNPRHKITKRGQNVTFRCDPISEHNRLYWYRQTLGQGPEFLTYFQNEAQLEKSRLLSDRFSAERPKGSFSTLEIQRTEQGDSAMYLCASSPQGQAGNTIYFGEGSWLTVV.

There are a few counts of this clonotype. This rearrangement joins TRBV5-6 to TRBJ2-1, with 12 bases lining up with TRBD2. The trim removed 1 base at V and 6 bases at J, leaving 8 bases unmatched. The germline gives CDR1 SGHDT, CDR2 YYEEEE. The CDR3 extends over 17 amino acids. The CDR3, as DNA: TGTGCCAGCAGCTTGTTGCCTAGCGGGAGGGCTAGCAATGAGCAGTTCTTC. Translating gives CASSLLPSGRASNEQFF.

The sample holds a few counts of this clonotype. The chain joins TRBV4-1 to TRBJ2-7; 10 bases map to TRBD2. V shed 0 bases, J shed 4 bases, and the junction held 3 bases outside the gene matches. This CDR3 is 15 amino acids long. Germline lookup yields CDR1 MGHRA and CDR2 YSYEKL. This chain's CDR3 is CASSQEAGGPYEQYF. DNA of the CDR3: TGCGCCAGCAGCCAAGAAGCGGGAGGGCCTTACGAGCAGTACTTC.

The chain carries TRBV12-3 or TRBV12-4 and TRBJ2-3; 8 positions agree with TRBD2. The CDR3 runs to 15 residues. Losses at the gene ends were 3 bases for V and 1 base for J; bases not matched to a gene: 3. The CDR3 sequence is CASSFLTSGTDTQYF. The CDR3 bases are TGTGCCAGCAGTTTCCTGACTAGCGGCACAGATACGCAGTATTTT.

This clonotype was detected a few times. The chain is built from TRBV20-1 and TRBJ1-6; a weak D match, TRBD1 (6 bases). CDR3 size: 15 residues. Trimming stripped 3 bases from V and 6 bases from J, with 15 bases between. From germline, CDR1 is DFQATT and CDR2 SNEGSKA (reference sequence). CDR3 loop: CSARRAGAVNSPLHF. CDR3 DNA sequence: TGCAGTGCTAGGCGCGCGGGGGCGGTTAATTCACCCCTCCACTTT.